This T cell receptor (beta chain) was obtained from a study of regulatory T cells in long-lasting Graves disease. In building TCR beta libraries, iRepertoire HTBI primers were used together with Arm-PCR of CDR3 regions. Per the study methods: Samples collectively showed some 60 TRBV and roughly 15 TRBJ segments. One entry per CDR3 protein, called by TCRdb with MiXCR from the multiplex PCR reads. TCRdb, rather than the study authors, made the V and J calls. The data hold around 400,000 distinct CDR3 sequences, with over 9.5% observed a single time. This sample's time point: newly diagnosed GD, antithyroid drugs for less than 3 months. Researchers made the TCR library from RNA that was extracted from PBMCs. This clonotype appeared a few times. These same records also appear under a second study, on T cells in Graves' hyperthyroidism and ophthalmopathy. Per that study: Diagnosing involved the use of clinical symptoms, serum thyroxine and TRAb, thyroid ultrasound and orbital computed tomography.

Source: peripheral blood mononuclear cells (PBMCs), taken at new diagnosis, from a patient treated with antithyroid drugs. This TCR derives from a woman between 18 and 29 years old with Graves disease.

The CDR3 reads CASSSGTFDNGYTF. The CDR3 nucleotides read TGTGCCAGCAGCTCCGGGACATTTGATAATGGCTACACCTTC. The rearrangement uses TRBV7-3 and TRBJ1-2; D is possibly TRBD1 (6 bases). V was shortened by 4 bases and J by 6 bases, with 15 bases between the two germline ends. CDR1 is SGHTA, CDR2 FQGTGA, per germline. The length of the CDR3 is 14 residues.